Presented here are 10 T cell receptor beta chains from one specimen sequenced in a study of blood T cell repertoires in COVID-19. TCRdb's table, derived via immunoSEQ multiplex PCR, lists solely in-frame clones and lacks some. Of 70,000 to 90,000 clones in the sample, roughly 78% are singletons; the top ten hold 0.95% to 1.5%. Sequencing input: peripheral blood. The receptor set was obtained from a woman aged 80 or over with acute or convalescent COVID-19.

This clone was picked up a small number of times. The chain combines TRBV24-1 with TRBJ1-5; D might be TRBD1 (6 bases). This CDR3 region has 14 residues. V was shortened by 6 bases and J by 3 bases, with 11 bases between the two germline ends. Germline V lookup: CDR1 KGHDR, CDR2 SFDVKD. CDR3 in DNA: TGTGCCACCAGTCGTGGACAGCCCAATCAGCCCCAGCATTTT. It translates to CATSRGQPNQPQHF.

The J gene is TRBJ1-4, the V gene TRBV28; D gene ambiguous. CDR1 and CDR2 from the germline V gene are MDHEN and SYDVKM. Trimming took 9 bases from V and 0 from J, leaving 8 bases between them. This CDR3 contains 13 residues. CDR3: CASKTATNEKLFF. The CDR3 nucleotides are TGTGCCAGTAAGACTGCAACTAATGAAAAACTGTTTTTT. The full variable domain, in which reference TRBV28 and TRBJ1-4 provide the parts outside the CDR3, is DVKVTQSSRYLVKRTGEKVFLECVQDMDHENMFWYRQDPGLGLRLIYFSYDVKMKEKGDIPEGYSVSREKKERFSLILESASTNQTSMYLCASKTATNEKLFFGSGTQLSVL.

This clone was counted once. V and J are TRBV4-2 and TRBJ2-7; 8 bases are a match to TRBD2. V shed 0 bases, J shed 3 bases, and the junction held 7 bases outside the gene matches. The CDR3 sequence is 16 residues long. Germline V gene sequence: CDR1 LGHNA, CDR2 YNFKEQ. The CDR3 reads CASSQDGASGFYEQYF. The CDR3 DNA reads as TGTGCCAGCAGCCAAGATGGGGCTAGCGGGTTCTACGAGCAGTACTTC.

The chain has TRBV7-3 and TRBJ2-6; 7 bases match TRBD2. This CDR3 region has 17 residues. Germline V gene sequence: CDR1 SGHTA, CDR2 FQGTGA. Losses at the gene ends were 5 bases for V and 0 bases for J; bases not matched to a gene: 7. The CDR3 sequence is CASSASGTVSGANVLTF. The DNA of the CDR3 is TGTGCCAGCAGCGCCAGCGGGACGGTCTCTGGGGCCAACGTCCTGACTTTC.

The J gene is TRBJ2-7, the V gene TRBV9, with 11 bases matching TRBD2. The CDR3 is 16 residues long. CDR1 is SGDLS and CDR2 is YYNGEE in the germline V gene. The V segment lost 1 base and the J segment 2 bases; nucleotides outside the gene matches: 5. CDR3 coding DNA: TGTGCCAGCAGCGTAACTAGCGGGGGCCCTACCTACGAGCAGTACTTC. Its protein product is CASSVTSGGPTYEQYF.

The chain uses TRBV5-4 and TRBJ1-2, with D unclear. The germline V and J ends were trimmed by 4 bases and 8 bases, with 15 bases remaining between them. This CDR3 contains 13 residues. Germline CDR1 and CDR2: SGHNT and YYREEE (reference sequence). The CDR3 DNA is TGTGCCAGCAGCCCCCTGTTTGGCGGCGGCTACACCTTC. This translates into CASSPLFGGGYTF.

The genes are TRBV6-5 and TRBJ2-7, with unresolved D. V dropped 6 bases and J dropped 3 bases, with 9 bases sitting between them. The CDR3 consists of 12 residues. Germline V gives CDR1 MNHEY, CDR2 SVGAGI. CDR3 protein: CASSNKRYEQYF. The CDR3 bases are TGTGCCAGCAGCAACAAGCGCTACGAGCAGTACTTC.

The chain carries TRBV5-1 and TRBJ1-1; weak D call: TRBD1 (5 bases). Trimming took off 5 bases at V and 0 bases at J, with 17 bases between the two ends. This CDR3 has 16 residues. Germline V gene data show CDR1 as SGHRS and CDR2 as YFSETQ. CDR3 nucleotides: TGCGCCAGCAGTCCCGGACACCAACTAATGAACACTGAAGCTTTCTTT. It yields the protein CASSPGHQLMNTEAFF.

This clone was observed once. V gene TRBV19 combines with J gene TRBJ1-2; possibly TRBD1 for D (5 bases). The CDR3 extends over 14 amino acids. Germline V gene data show CDR1 as LNHDA and CDR2 as SQIVND (reference sequence). Trimming shortened V by 1 base and J by 4 bases, and 10 bases separated the two germline ends. The CDR3 DNA sequence: TGTGCCAGTAGTATAGCGCAGGGCGGCTATGGCTACACCTTC. This gives the protein CASSIAQGGYGYTF.

The rearrangement uses TRBV11-2 and TRBJ1-1; TRBD1 matches at 7 bases. Germline trimming cut 5 bases from V and 4 bases from J; bases unmatched to any gene: 10. Germline assignment: CDR1 SGHAT and CDR2 FQNNGV. CDR3 length: 15 residues. CDR3 sequence: CASSHDRAGGTEAFF. The CDR3 DNA is TGTGCCAGCAGCCACGACAGGGCCGGAGGCACTGAAGCTTTCTTT.